What follows are 11 T cell receptor beta chains derived from one specimen sequenced in a study of T cell clonotyping in hematopoietic cell transplantation (dated by TCRdb to about 2021). In the paper's terms, the time point label means: recipient sample about 28 days before transplant, after cytoreduction. The library was obtained by the immunoSEQ multiplex PCR assay. Sourced from immuneACCESS, this table was stored by TCRdb with only in-frame sequences that have V and J called. A share of the clones is absent; for the studies checked, an unresolved V gene accounts for under half, and the remainder has no known explanation. The sample table records some 49,000 clones; around 84% of these occur just once. Clones ranked in the top ten supply less than 6.5% of the sample. The sequenced sample was peripheral blood mononuclear cells, obtained before stem cell transplant. The receptor source for this set is a man between 60 and 75 years old with biphenotypic leukemia. Some clones in this sample may be carry-over from other donors' samples.

V usage is TRBV19 and J usage is TRBJ2-3; D possibly matches TRBD1 or TRBD2 (6 bases each). V was pared by 5 bases and J by 9 bases, with 15 bases between. CDR3 length equals 13 residues. CDR1 LNHDA and CDR2 SQIVND come from the germline V gene (reference sequence). The CDR3 DNA follows: TGTGCCAGTAGTCTCCCTCTAGGGGGGACGCAGTATTTT. Protein: CASSLPLGGTQYF.

The V gene is TRBV27, the J gene TRBJ1-5; D remains ambiguous. In germline, CDR1 is MNHEY, CDR2 SMNVEV (reference sequence). CDR3 length equals 14 residues. Trimming pared 1 base from V and 6 bases from J, leaving 10 bases between. CDR3 nucleotides: TGTGCCAGCAGTTTATTGGCAGGCGGTCAGCCCCAGCATTTT. Translating gives CASSLLAGGQPQHF.

This rearrangement joins TRBV11-3 to TRBJ2-7, with D perhaps matching TRBD2 (7 bases). The V and J ends lost 1 base and 4 bases respectively, with 14 bases between them. The germline gives CDR1 SGHNT, CDR2 YENEEA. The CDR3 sequence is 15 residues long. The CDR3 is CASSLGRGANYEQYF. CDR3 sequence (DNA): TGTGCCAGCAGCTTAGGACGGGGGGCTAATTACGAGCAGTACTTC.

The V gene is TRBV5-1, the J gene TRBJ2-2, with no clear D. The V end was cut by 0 bases, the J end by 8 bases, with 14 bases between. Germline V gene data show CDR1 as SGHRS and CDR2 as YFSETQ. This CDR3 is built from 15 residues. CDR3 protein: CASSLGPLELGELFF. The CDR3, as DNA: TGCGCCAGCAGCTTGGGACCCTTAGAACTGGGGGAGCTGTTTTTT.

CDR3 DNA: TGTGCCAGCAGTTACTCGCAAGTGGCAGGGGGCGAGCAGTACTTC. Translating gives CASSYSQVAGGEQYF. The chain is built from TRBV6-5 and TRBJ2-7, with 7 positions matching TRBD1. The CDR3 sequence is 15 residues long. V lost 0 bases, J lost 6 bases, and 8 bases stayed unmatched. Germline V gene sequence: CDR1 MNHEY, CDR2 SVGAGI.

The V gene is TRBV10-3, the J gene TRBJ2-3, with TRBD2 matching over 13 bases. CDR3 size: 18 residues. The trim removed 10 bases at V and 4 bases at J, leaving 17 bases unmatched. From germline, CDR1 is ENHRY and CDR2 SYGVKD. CDR3 sequence: CATTSPGLAGLGPDTQYF. CDR3 DNA sequence: TGTGCCACTACTTCACCGGGACTAGCGGGGCTGGGCCCAGATACGCAGTATTTT.

The chain couples TRBV6-5 to TRBJ1-1, with D possibly being TRBD1 (5 bases). This CDR3 has 15 amino acids. CDR1 and CDR2 (germline): MNHEY, SVGAGI. V gave up 8 bases and J gave up 4 bases, with 20 bases separating them. CDR3 region: CASQLYRGVTTEAFF. CDR3 coding DNA: TGTGCCAGCCAGCTTTACCGGGGGGTAACCACTGAAGCTTTCTTT.

This chain connects TRBV6-1 to TRBJ1-1, with D uncertain. Germline V gene data show CDR1 as MNHNS and CDR2 as SASEGT. The CDR3 totals 14 residues. V lost 3 bases to trimming and J lost 1 base, with 9 bases between them. The CDR3 sequence is CASSDGMENTEAFF. The DNA for the CDR3 is TGTGCCAGCAGTGATGGTATGGAGAACACTGAAGCTTTCTTT.

J is TRBJ1-2 and V is TRBV6-5; a weak D match, TRBD1 (5 bases). This CDR3 has 13 amino acids. Germline lookup yields CDR1 MNHEY and CDR2 SVGAGI. V was shortened by 6 bases and J by 6 bases, with 14 bases between the two germline ends. The CDR3 spells CASRRGRVDGYTF. The CDR3 DNA reads as TGTGCCAGCAGAAGGGGACGGGTGGATGGCTACACCTTC.

The genes are TRBV25-1 and TRBJ1-2; no definite D call. This CDR3 is built from 18 residues. Germline V lookup: CDR1 MGHDK, CDR2 SYGVNS. V was trimmed by 0 bases and J by 7 bases, leaving 24 bases between them. This chain's CDR3 is CASSEYTDPRGGLFGYTF. CDR3 DNA sequence: TGTGCCAGCAGTGAATATACCGACCCGAGAGGAGGGTTGTTTGGCTACACCTTC.

The chain has TRBV29-1 and TRBJ2-7, with 7 bases fitting TRBD2. CDR3 size: 14 residues. V lost 1 base and J lost 0; bases outside the gene matches: 3. CDR1 and CDR2 (germline): SQVTM, ANQGSEA. CDR3 protein: CSVEAGGNSYEQYF. In DNA, the CDR3 is TGCAGCGTTGAAGCGGGAGGTAACTCCTACGAGCAGTACTTC.